This TCR beta chain was recovered during a study of control samples from healthy donors and cancer patients. The V gene lost 3 bases and the J gene lost 1 base, with 15 bases spanning the gap. The CDR3 covers 16 residues. The germline gives CDR1 KGHSH, CDR2 LQKENI. Produced via immunoSEQ multiplex PCR; TCRdb's table is partial and in-frame only. Recorded for this sample: some 180,000 clones. Material for sequencing was blood. This chain links TRBV18 with TRBJ1-1, with TRBD1 as a possible D gene (5 bases). The TCR originated in a young woman in good health. This chain's CDR3 is CASSPVSGTENTEAFF. CDR3 in DNA: TGTGCCAGCTCACCCGTATCCGGGACCGAGAACACTGAAGCTTTCTTT.